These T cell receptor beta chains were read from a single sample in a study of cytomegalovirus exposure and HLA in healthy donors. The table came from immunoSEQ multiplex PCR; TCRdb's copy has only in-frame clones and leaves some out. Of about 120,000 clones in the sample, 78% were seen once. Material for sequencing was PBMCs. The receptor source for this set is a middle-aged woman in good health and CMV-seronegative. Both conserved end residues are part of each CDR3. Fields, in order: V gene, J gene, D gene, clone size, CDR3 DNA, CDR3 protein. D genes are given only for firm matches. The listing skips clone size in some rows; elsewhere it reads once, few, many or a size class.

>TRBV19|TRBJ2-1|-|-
TGTGCCAGTAGTCCGGGACTTTCCTATGAGCAGTTCTTC
CASSPGLSYEQFF
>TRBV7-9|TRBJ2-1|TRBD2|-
TGTGCCAGCAGTCTAGCGGGGGAATCGGAGCAGTTCTTC
CASSLAGESEQFF
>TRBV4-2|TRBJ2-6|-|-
TGTGCCAGCAGCCAGAGCGGGCGCGGGGCCAACGGCCTGACTTTC
CASSQSGRGANGLTF
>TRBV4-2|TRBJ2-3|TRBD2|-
TGTGCCAGCAGCCAGAGGACTAGCGGAAACACAGATACGCAGTATTTT
CASSQRTSGNTDTQYF
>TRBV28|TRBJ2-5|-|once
TGTGCCAGCAGTAAAGGGACTCTCTGGGGGGAGACCCAGTACTTC
CASSKGTLWGETQYF
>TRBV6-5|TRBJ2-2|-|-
TGTGCCAGCAGGTACAGGAGGCAGACCGGGGAGCTGTTTTTT
CASRYRRQTGELFF
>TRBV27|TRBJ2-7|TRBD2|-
TGTGCCAGCAGGAGACTAGCGGGAGGGGAAGAGCAGTACTTC
CASRRLAGGEEQYF
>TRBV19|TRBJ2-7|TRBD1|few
TGTGCCAGTAGTATCCGGGACAGGGGGTTTATCACCGAGCAGTACTTC
CASSIRDRGFITEQYF
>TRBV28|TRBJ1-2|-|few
TGTGCCAGCAGGCTTCGGATAGAGGCAACCTACTATGGCTACACCTTC
CASRLRIEATYYGYTF
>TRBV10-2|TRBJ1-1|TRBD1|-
TGCGCCAGCAGAAACTACCGGGACAGGGGCACTGAAGCTTTCTTT
CASRNYRDRGTEAFF
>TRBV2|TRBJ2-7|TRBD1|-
TGTGCCAGCAGAGACAGGGACTACGAGCAGTACTTC
CASRDRDYEQYF
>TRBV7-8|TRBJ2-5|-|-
TGTGCCAGCAGCTTGATGTCCCCGGGAGAGACCCAGTACTTC
CASSLMSPGETQYF
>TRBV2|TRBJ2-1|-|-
TGTGCCAGCAGTGATTATCCCAATGAGCAGTTCTTC
CASSDYPNEQFF
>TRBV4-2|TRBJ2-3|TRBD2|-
TGTGCCAGCAGCCAAGCAGCGGGACCCAGGGTAGATACGCAGTATTTT
CASSQAAGPRVDTQYF
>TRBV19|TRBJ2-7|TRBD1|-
TGTGCCAGTAGTTCAACAGGGGCGCAGTACTTC
CASSSTGAQYF
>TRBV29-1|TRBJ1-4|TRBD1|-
TGCAGCGTTGGCCGGGACAGGGGGGAAAAACTGTTTTTT
CSVGRDRGEKLFF
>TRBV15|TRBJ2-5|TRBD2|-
TGTGCCACCAGCATTCGAGCGGGAGGGCCTGGAGAGACCCAGTACTTC
CATSIRAGGPGETQYF
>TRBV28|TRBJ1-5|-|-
TGTGTCAGCAGTTTATCAGGGAGCAATCAGCCCCAGCATTTT
CVSSLSGSNQPQHF
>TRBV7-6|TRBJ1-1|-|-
TGTGCCAGCAGTTCCACACCAAACACTGAAGCTTTCTTT
CASSSTPNTEAFF
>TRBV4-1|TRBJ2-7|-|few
TGCGCCAGCAGCCAAGTTCTCGCGTACGAGCAGTACTTC
CASSQVLAYEQYF
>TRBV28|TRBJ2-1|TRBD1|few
TGTGCCAGCAGCCGCGTATGGGACAGGGACCTCTACAATGAGCAGTTCTTC
CASSRVWDRDLYNEQFF
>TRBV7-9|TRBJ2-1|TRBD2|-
TGTGCCAGCAGCCCAAAAGGGACTAGCGGGAGAAAGGAGCAGTTCTTC
CASSPKGTSGRKEQFF
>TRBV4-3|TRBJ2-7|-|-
TGCGCCAGCAGCCAAGATAGGCAGGGCGTGAAGGAGCAGTACTTC
CASSQDRQGVKEQYF
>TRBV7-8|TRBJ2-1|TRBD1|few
TGTGCCAGCAGCCGGGACAGACAAAATGAGCAGTTCTTC
CASSRDRQNEQFF